Listed below are T cell receptor beta chains from one sample, sequenced in a study of blood T cells in healthy people across ages. One entry per CDR3 protein results from TCRdb running MiXCR on the 5' RACE reads. The table includes fewer than 800,000 distinct CDR3 sequences, around a quarter detected once. The sample was also linked to a second study, of T cells of mothers and their children.

The sequenced sample consisted of blood. These receptors originate from a boy younger than 18 in good health. Both conserved end residues are part of each CDR3. Each record gives: CDR3 protein, D gene, V gene, J gene, clone size. D genes are given only for firm matches. Expanded clones are given a class, and other clones once, few, many or no size at all.

CDR3: CASSQRDRVGDEQFF; D: TRBD1; V: TRBV3-1; J: TRBJ2-1; size: -
CDR3: CSAFQFLSSYNEQFF; D: -; V: TRBV20-1; J: TRBJ2-1; size: -
CDR3: CSAQPGQGPYEQYF; D: TRBD1; V: TRBV20-1; J: -; size: -
CDR3: CASLVLAESRSEANYGYTF; D: -; V: TRBV6-1; J: TRBJ1-2; size: -
CDR3: CASLQGEETQYF; D: TRBD1; V: TRBV5-1; J: TRBJ2-5; size: few
CDR3: CASSLRREGLGEQYF; D: TRBD2; V: TRBV28; J: -; size: -
CDR3: CSVLGDTNTGELFF; D: -; V: TRBV29-1; J: TRBJ2-2; size: few
CDR3: CASSFVAGEPETQYF; D: TRBD2; V: TRBV7-6; J: TRBJ2-5; size: few
CDR3: CSARDPIDGLAKTYEQYF; D: -; V: TRBV20-1; J: TRBJ2-7; size: -
CDR3: CASSRTTGSF; D: -; V: TRBV7-9; J: TRBJ1-1; size: -
CDR3: CATSRERTGWNEQFF; D: TRBD1; V: TRBV15; J: TRBJ2-1; size: -
CDR3: CASSDTARGRLSGANVLTF; D: TRBD2; V: TRBV2; J: -; size: -
CDR3: CASSTLGDNSPLHF; D: -; V: TRBV12-3/TRBV12-4; J: TRBJ1-6; size: -
CDR3: CSVDGSASEKLFF; D: -; V: TRBV29-1; J: TRBJ1-4; size: -
CDR3: CASAAMAYQPQHF; D: -; V: TRBV7-8; J: TRBJ1-5; size: -
CDR3: CASSPDPGLANPMTGFF; D: TRBD2; V: TRBV11-2; J: TRBJ2-5; size: few
CDR3: CSAREGATEAFF; D: -; V: TRBV20-1; J: TRBJ1-1; size: few
CDR3: CASSTRTVTDTQYF; D: -; V: TRBV13; J: TRBJ2-3; size: few
CDR3: CASSLASGAFSGANVLTF; D: TRBD2; V: TRBV12-3/TRBV12-4; J: TRBJ2-6; size: -
CDR3: CASRWGSAKNNEQFF; D: -; V: TRBV3-1; J: -; size: -
CDR3: CASSSIPGNHYEQYF; D: -; V: TRBV7-9; J: TRBJ2-7; size: -
CDR3: CSARGAWGYEQYF; D: -; V: TRBV29-1; J: TRBJ2-7; size: -
CDR3: CSVLPRDRDYEQYF; D: TRBD1; V: TRBV29-1; J: TRBJ2-7; size: few
CDR3: CASSLDGLAVNDEQFF; D: TRBD2; V: TRBV7-8; J: -; size: few
CDR3: CASSASGGAIYEQYF; D: TRBD2; V: TRBV12-3/TRBV12-4; J: TRBJ2-7; size: few
CDR3: CSARRRLAGVDEQYF; D: TRBD2; V: TRBV20-1; J: TRBJ2-7; size: -
CDR3: CSVEDLPGLAGETDTQYF; D: TRBD2; V: TRBV29-1; J: TRBJ2-3; size: -
CDR3: CASRERTWVHEGYTF; D: -; V: TRBV10-2; J: TRBJ1-2; size: -
CDR3: CSVGLGDTQYF; D: -; V: TRBV29-1; J: TRBJ2-3; size: once
CDR3: CSARHRTGGETQYF; D: -; V: TRBV20-1; J: TRBJ2-5; size: few
CDR3: CASSQGGPRGELFF; D: -; V: TRBV4-1; J: TRBJ2-2; size: -
CDR3: CASSFGLWGDTGELFF; D: -; V: TRBV7-2; J: TRBJ2-2; size: few
CDR3: CSVESASMNTGELFF; D: -; V: TRBV29-1; J: TRBJ2-2; size: few
CDR3: CSARETGRVGNQETQYF; D: -; V: TRBV20-1; J: TRBJ2-5; size: -
CDR3: CASSWANGQGALGYTF; D: TRBD1; V: TRBV12-3/TRBV12-4; J: TRBJ1-2; size: -
CDR3: CASQRQGDYGYTF; D: TRBD1; V: TRBV6-6; J: TRBJ1-2; size: -
CDR3: CASREPGLAVNEQFF; D: TRBD2; V: TRBV12-3/TRBV12-4; J: TRBJ2-1; size: -
CDR3: CASSRDREEETQYF; D: TRBD1; V: TRBV28; J: TRBJ2-5; size: few
CDR3: CASSLAGGGSNYGYTF; D: -; V: TRBV5-6; J: TRBJ1-2; size: -
CDR3: CASSQKQGRNSPLHF; D: TRBD1; V: TRBV3-1; J: TRBJ1-6; size: -
CDR3: CASSLGVPDREKYF; D: TRBD1; V: TRBV12-3/TRBV12-4; J: TRBJ2-7; size: -